Below are 24 T cell receptor beta chains sequenced from a single sample in a study of cytomegalovirus exposure and HLA in healthy donors. The PCR used 60 Vbeta and 13 Jbeta primers. Libraries were prepared by immunoSEQ multiplex PCR; TCRdb keeps only in-frame clonotypes and omits some of them. This sample has about 76,000 clones, with 78% found just once. Sequenced material: PBMCs. The receptor source for this set is a male donor in good health and CMV-seropositive.

The V gene is TRBV5-6, the J gene TRBJ2-7; D is possibly TRBD1 (6 bases). Germline values: CDR1 SGHDT, CDR2 YYEEEE. CDR3 length: 15 amino acids. Trimming stripped 1 base from V and 4 bases from J, with 15 bases between. The CDR3 loop reads CASSLLQGLGYEQYF. The CDR3 nucleotides read TGTGCCAGCAGCTTGCTCCAGGGGCTGGGATACGAGCAGTACTTC.

The genes are TRBV21-1 and TRBJ1-5. TRBV21-1 is flagged as a pseudogene. The CDR3 loop spans 14 amino acids. CDR3 coding DNA: TGTGCCAGCAGGGGGAGGGGGTCGAGTCAGCCCCAGCATTTT. Its translation is CASRGRGSSQPQHF.

This chain uses TRBV27 with TRBJ1-1, with D unclear. Germline values: CDR1 MNHEY, CDR2 SMNVEV (reference sequence). The V gene lost 7 bases and the J gene lost 1 base, with 10 bases spanning the gap. The CDR3 spans 13 residues. The CDR3 nucleotides are TGTGCCAGCACCCTAGGAGGGAACACTGAAGCTTTCTTT. It yields the protein CASTLGGNTEAFF.

In DNA, the CDR3 is TGTGCCAGCAGCCCCTCACCAGGGGCGGCTCAGCCCCAGCATTTT. Encoded protein: CASSPSPGAAQPQHF. The rearrangement links TRBV11-2 to TRBJ1-5, with D possibly matching TRBD1 (6 bases). This CDR3 is 15 amino acids long. Looked up from germline, CDR1 is SGHAT and CDR2 is FQNNGV. The V gene lost 5 bases and the J gene lost 6 bases, with 17 bases spanning the gap. Supplemented by reference TRBV11-2 and TRBJ1-5, the full variable domain reads EAGVAQSPRYKIIEKRQSVAFWCNPISGHATLYWYQQILGQGPKLLIQFQNNGVVDDSQLPKDRFSAERLKGVDSTLKIQPAKLEDSAVYLCASSPSPGAAQPQHFGDGTRLSIL.

The J gene is TRBJ1-5, the V gene TRBV19; maybe TRBD1 (5 bases). Trimming pared 3 bases from V and 4 bases from J, leaving 7 bases between. CDR1 and CDR2 from the germline V gene are LNHDA and SQIVND (reference sequence). CDR3 length: 13 amino acids. The CDR3 bases are TGTGCCAGTAGTATGGCAGGGAATCAGCCCCAGCATTTT. This translates into CASSMAGNQPQHF.

This clone was counted a single time. The chain employs TRBV30 and TRBJ2-7; 11 nucleotides match TRBD2. This CDR3 has 12 residues. Per germline, CDR1 GTSNPN and CDR2 SVGIG (reference sequence). V was clipped by 8 bases and J by 2 bases; unmatched bases: 2. The CDR3 loop is CAAGLAAYEQYF. CDR3 in DNA: TGTGCCGCGGGACTAGCGGCCTACGAGCAGTACTTC.

The rearrangement links TRBV27 to TRBJ1-1, with unresolved D. V was pared by 2 bases and J by 0 bases, with 7 bases between. Germline-derived CDR1 and CDR2 are MNHEY and SMNVEV (reference sequence). The CDR3 loop spans 14 amino acids. CDR3 bases: TGTGCCAGCAGTTTAAGACTTATGAACACTGAAGCTTTCTTT. Protein product: CASSLRLMNTEAFF.

For the CDR3, the DNA is TGTGCCAGCAGCTCCAAGACAGGGGGTTCGATTGATACGCAGTATTTT. It codes for CASSSKTGGSIDTQYF. The chain employs TRBV5-4 and TRBJ2-3, with TRBD1 matching over 9 bases. This CDR3 comprises 16 residues. With 3 bases clipped from V and 6 bases from J, the junction kept 11 bases outside the gene matches. The germline V gene encodes CDR1 SGHNT and CDR2 YYREEE (reference sequence).

The sample holds one count of this clone. The rearrangement uses TRBV7-9 and TRBJ2-7, with TRBD2 identical over 7 bases. The CDR3 covers 16 residues. CDR1 is SEHNR, CDR2 FQNEAQ, per germline (reference sequence). V gave up 5 bases and J gave up 7 bases; unmatched junction bases: 17. The CDR3 loop is CASSPRGGGSSREQYF. The CDR3 DNA is TGTGCCAGCAGCCCCCGCGGAGGCGGGAGTTCTCGAGAGCAGTACTTC.

In DNA, the CDR3 is TGTGCCAGCAGCTGTGACAGCGATACCTACGAGCAGTACTTC. The encoded protein is CASSCDSDTYEQYF. The chain has TRBV13 and TRBJ2-7, with a tentative D call TRBD1 (5 bases). The CDR3 length is 14 residues. Germline loops: CDR1 PRHDT, CDR2 FYEKMQ (reference sequence). V was clipped by 4 bases and J by 2 bases, with 12 bases between them.

This clone was counted only a few times. This chain connects TRBV5-1 to TRBJ1-2, with unresolved D. CDR1 and CDR2 from the germline V gene are SGHRS and YFSETQ. The V and J ends lost 2 bases and 5 bases respectively, with 19 bases between them. The CDR3 has 16 amino acids. DNA for the CDR3: TGCGCCAGCAGCTTTATCGAGCGGCGGAAAGCGTATGGCTACACCTTC. This sequence encodes CASSFIERRKAYGYTF.

This chain connects TRBV6-5 to TRBJ1-4; D is ambiguous. V was trimmed by 5 bases and J by 4 bases, leaving 8 bases between them. In germline, CDR1 is MNHEY, CDR2 SVGAGI. CDR3 length equals 13 residues. CDR3 protein: CASSVRSNEKLFF. As DNA, the CDR3 is TGTGCCAGCAGTGTGAGGAGTAATGAAAAACTGTTTTTT.

In its sample, this clone was seen a few times. V and J are TRBV28 and TRBJ1-1; D not certain. The length of the CDR3 is 13 residues. CDR1 and CDR2 (germline): MDHEN, SYDVKM. V was cut by 5 bases and J by 5 bases, with 12 bases left in between. This chain's CDR3 is CASSPNGLTEAFF. CDR3 nucleotide sequence: TGTGCCAGCAGTCCCAATGGGCTTACTGAAGCTTTCTTT.

The chain joins TRBV7-9 to TRBJ1-5, with TRBD1 matching 8 bases. Germline assignment: CDR1 SEHNR and CDR2 FQNEAQ (reference sequence). V gave up 4 bases and J gave up 6 bases; unmatched junction bases: 8. The CDR3 consists of 15 residues. The CDR3 is CASSWGTGQTQPQHF. The CDR3, as DNA: TGTGCCAGCAGCTGGGGGACAGGCCAGACTCAGCCCCAGCATTTT.

The V call is TRBV5-1, the J call TRBJ1-5; 11 nucleotides agree with TRBD1. The CDR3 spans 14 residues. The ends lost 4 bases at V and 7 bases at J; junction bases unmatched: 4. The V gene's germline CDR1 is SGHRS and CDR2 YFSETQ. The chain's CDR3 is CASSEGTGGQPQHF. The CDR3 DNA follows: TGCGCCAGCAGCGAGGGGACAGGGGGGCAGCCCCAGCATTTT.

The rearrangement links TRBV29-1 to TRBJ2-7; 9 bases are a match to TRBD1. Germline CDR1 and CDR2: SQVTM and ANQGSEA. The CDR3 is made up of 13 amino acids. Unmatched junction bases numbered 7, after V lost 5 bases and J lost 5 bases. The CDR3 sequence is CSVNRDRVNEQYF. Here the CDR3 DNA reads TGCAGCGTTAACCGGGACAGGGTTAACGAGCAGTACTTC.

The chain joins TRBV15 to TRBJ2-1; unclear D gene. This CDR3 region has 13 residues. Trimming cost V 5 bases and J 8 bases, with 13 bases left between them. Germline CDR1 is LNHNV and CDR2 is YYDKDF (reference sequence). The CDR3 protein is CATSWATVYEQFF. The CDR3 nucleotides are TGTGCCACCAGCTGGGCGACGGTGTATGAGCAGTTCTTC.

The genes are TRBV4-2 and TRBJ2-1; perhaps TRBD2 as D (5 bases). Germline CDR1 and CDR2: LGHNA and YNFKEQ. The CDR3 runs 16 residues. V was cut by 4 bases and J by 7 bases, with 20 bases left in between. As DNA, the CDR3 is TGTGCCAGCAGCCCCGTCTATGGGTCGAGGGTAAATGAGCAGTTCTTC. Translation: CASSPVYGSRVNEQFF.

The chain has TRBV28 and TRBJ2-1, with 8 bases lining up with TRBD2. CDR3 length equals 15 residues. V lost 6 bases and J lost 5; bases outside the gene matches: 9. Germline assignment: CDR1 MDHEN and CDR2 SYDVKM. Here the CDR3 reads CASRDSGNTNNEQFF. The CDR3 DNA reads TGTGCCAGCAGGGATAGCGGGAACACTAACAATGAGCAGTTCTTC.

Only one count was recorded for this clone. J is TRBJ2-6 and V is TRBV19; 9 bases match TRBD1. Germline CDR1 reads LNHDA; CDR2 reads SQIVND (reference sequence). After removal of 8 bases from V and 0 bases from J, the junction contained 11 bases not matched to a gene. This CDR3 is built from 18 residues. This chain's CDR3 is CASAPPGQGLSGANVLTF. CDR3 nucleotide sequence: TGTGCCAGTGCACCTCCGGGACAGGGCCTCTCTGGGGCCAACGTCCTGACTTTC.

The chain uses TRBV11-1 and TRBJ2-4; possibly TRBD1 for D (6 bases). This CDR3 is 16 amino acids long. Germline V gives CDR1 SGHAT, CDR2 FQDESV (reference sequence). The germline V and J ends were trimmed by 5 bases and 8 bases, with 22 bases remaining between them. The CDR3 sequence is CASSPIGDTKQDIQYF. CDR3 coding DNA: TGTGCCAGCAGCCCAATTGGGGACACAAAACAAGACATTCAGTACTTC. Variable domain in full (rest from reference TRBV11-1 and TRBJ2-4): EAEVAQSPRYKITEKSQAVAFWCDPISGHATLYWYRQILGQGPELLVQFQDESVVDDSQLPKDRFSAERLKGVDSTLKIQPAELGDSAMYLCASSPIGDTKQDIQYFGAGTRLSVL.

The gene calls are TRBV19 and TRBJ2-1; 11 bases agree with TRBD2. V lost 5 bases to trimming and J lost 6 bases; unmatched junction nucleotides: 9. Germline assignment: CDR1 LNHDA and CDR2 SQIVND (reference sequence). The CDR3 totals 16 residues. The CDR3 loop is CASSDPRLAGSNEQFF. For the CDR3, the DNA is TGTGCCAGTAGTGACCCGCGACTAGCGGGAAGCAATGAGCAGTTCTTC.

The V call is TRBV27, the J call TRBJ1-2; no clear D. This CDR3 contains 14 residues. CDR1 is MNHEY and CDR2 is SMNVEV in the germline V gene (reference sequence). V shed 1 base and J shed 8 bases, with 14 bases lying between them. The CDR3 here is CASSLWAADGGYTF. Here the CDR3 DNA reads TGTGCCAGCAGTTTATGGGCAGCTGATGGGGGCTACACCTTC.

This clone appeared once. This rearrangement joins TRBV19 to TRBJ1-5; the match to TRBD1 covers 7 bases. Germline CDR1 LNHDA, CDR2 SQIVND (reference sequence). Trimming at V came to 7 bases and at J to 6 bases, leaving 9 bases not matched to a gene. The CDR3 spans 14 residues. This CDR3 is CASTQQGSSQPQHF. CDR3 nucleotide sequence: TGTGCCAGTACCCAACAGGGGAGTAGTCAGCCCCAGCATTTT.